One T cell receptor beta chain is described in this entry. Its antigen remains unknown. Here immunoSEQ multiplex PCR was the method, and the copy in TCRdb shows in-frame clones only, minus some. The sample includes roughly 240,000 clones, 88% seen only once; the top ten take roughly a tenth. The treatment is: over 15 received Ad26.COV2.S at low or high dose, single or two shots; several received placebo; per-sample allocation not given. Sample collection was performed on day 63 after the first vaccine or placebo injection. This record comes from a study of Ad26.COV2.S vaccination and SARS-CoV-2 variants. Study overall: Ad26.COV2.S shots went into the muscle once or twice, 56 days apart. Notes on the study in general: Overall T cell responses may have been underestimated by the analyses of TCR breadth and depth.

The CDR3 loop spans 10 amino acids. Looked up from germline, CDR1 is DFQATT and CDR2 is SNEGSKA (reference sequence). Trimming took off 5 bases at V and 5 bases at J, with 6 bases between the two ends. The TCR was taken from a person aged 18-60 years who received the Ad26.COV2.S COVID-19 vaccine or a placebo. V and J are TRBV20-1 and TRBJ2-5; D is unclear. The sequenced sample was peripheral blood, obtained in a trial of Ad26.COV2.S vaccine versus placebo. Written as DNA, the CDR3 is TGCAGTGCTGGAAGGGAGACCCAGTACTTC. This encodes CSAGRETQYF.